This TCR beta chain comes out of a study of shared clonotypes between healthy human individuals (dated by TCRdb to about 2020). General notes on the study: The cohort included a few men and two women between 18 and 49 years of age. Different laboratories and diverse techniques were used to prepare libraries and sequence TCR repertoires, to increase sequencing depth and limit assay-specific biases. To estimate repertoire size and how much clonotypes are shared between individuals, the study performed deep sequencing of blood TCR repertoires from a handful of healthy adults. Between about 0.9 and 9 billion PBMCs per donor were obtained by leukapheresis. For each donor, three plates each were used for CD4 naive and CD4 memory, two plates were used for CD8 naive, and one plate was used for CD8 memory.

The donors were healthy, HIV-negative adults with no recently reported acute infections or vaccinations. All donors were Caucasian adults living in Nashville, Tennessee, USA. Magnetic negative selection was used to enrich CD4+ T cells, after which naive cells were positively selected on CD45RA and the negative fraction became the memory subset. Blood was obtained by leukapheresis, after which PBMCs were separated by Ficoll-Histopaque density gradient centrifugation and cryopreserved in liquid nitrogen vapor phase. Analytical flow cytometry was used to check the purity and quantity of each magnetically sorted T cell population. Genomic DNA was isolated from every sorted fraction and measured by UV absorbance on a Nanodrop 2000c. Using the deep immunoSEQ assay, multiplex PCR amplified TCR CDR3 regions from genomic DNA. Genomic DNA extracted from each cell subset was distributed evenly over all wells of several immunoSEQ 96-well plates, and each plate served as one replicate. For sorted subsets, around 200 ng genomic DNA, equal to 30,000 or so T cell genomes, was loaded into each replicate PCR. The purified libraries were quantified using a Qubit 3.0 fluorometer, sized with a Bioanalyzer 2100, and then quantified again using the KAPA Library Quantification kit. Every immunoSEQ 96-well plate was sequenced on a dedicated single-read 150-cycle Illumina NextSeq 550 flow cell. In the authors' own workflow: The immunoSEQ output contained only junctional sequences without quality scores, so filtering could not match that applied to full-length reads. To assign V/J genes and CDR3, sequences were annotated against IMGT germline references using PyIR, a Python wrapper for IgBLAST v1.9. Reads were filtered out if the reads had weak V/J assignments (E-value above 1e-6), no CDR3, stop codons, out-of-frame junctions, or ambiguous translated residues. V3J clonotypes were defined as sequences sharing the same inferred V gene, J gene, and CDR3 amino acid sequence. Percentage overlap between repertoires was calculated by dividing the number of shared unique clonotypes by the size of the smaller repertoire. Three approaches were used to assess repertoire richness: RTK rarefaction, the Chao1 estimator, and Recon v2.1 estimates of unobserved clonotypes. OLGA was used to compute generation probabilities for all TCRbeta clonotypes that the gDNA method yielded from a handful of donors. In its TCRdb copy, this immuneACCESS table keeps in-frame sequences only and misses some clones. Where compared with another copy, unresolved V genes explain less than half of these, and the others have no known cause. V, J and clone size are those of that table, while D and trimming were read from the DNA. This sample is represented by 2 million to 3 million clones; over 85% of them were singletons. Together, the top ten hold 0.36% of the sample.

Unmatched junction bases come to 6, with V trimmed by 1 base and J by 5 bases. The CDR3 numbers 15 residues from cysteine through phenylalanine. Just the 45-base CDR3 DNA is kept, in frame starting at base 1. CDR1 and CDR2 were assigned from the germline V gene as SGDLS and YYNGEE. What the study reported, not specific to this receptor: Pairwise subsampling led to the expectation that sequencing depth would affect the degree of clonotype sharing among donors. Naive subsets generally had larger estimated clonotype richness than memory subsets did. The genetic and exposure-history diversity represented was limited by the small number of donors. Roughly 5% of naive CD4, 3.5% of naive CD8, roughly 2.4% of memory CD4, and approximately 0.4% of memory CD8 clonotypes were shared across several donors. Rarefaction of sorted-subset datasets indicated incomplete sequencing despite the large sequencing depth. Sampling was restricted to blood, and TCR repertoires in tissue are likely to differ from TCR repertoires in blood. Clonotypes shared by all four sorted-subset donors showed higher generation probabilities than non-shared clonotypes.

For this clone: There is no known antigen for this receptor. Base qualities are not at hand, and no much larger clone is one base apart.

The V gene is TRBV9 and the J gene is TRBJ2-7; 10 junctional bases match TRBD1. Sequenced material: naive CD4+ T cells from PBMCs. The cell subset or site tag for this specimen amounts to: CD45RA+ positively selected. The clonotype was recovered from a man aged 18 to 30 in good health. Some clones in this sample may be carry-over from other donors' samples. CDR3 loop: CASSVRPGTGDEQYF. At the DNA level, the sequence is TGTGCCAGCAGCGTACGCCCCGGGACAGGGGACGAGCAGTACTTC. When the CDR3 is completed using the reference TRBV9 and TRBJ2-7 genes on either side, the full variable domain is DSGVTQTPKHLITATGQRVTLRCSPRSGDLSVYWYQQSLDQGLQFLIQYYNGEERAKGNILERFSAQQFPDLHSELNLSSLELGDSALYFCASSVRPGTGDEQYFGPGTRLTVT.